The T cell receptor beta chain under discussion was sequenced for a study of graft-versus-host responses after intestinal transplantation. Study information: Anti-thymocyte globulin induction, then tacrolimus and steroids for about 3 years, went to all recipients. The study's findings and limits: GvH clones surfaced in recipient marrow, some emerging earlier in ileum or blood.

After removal of 1 base from V and 3 bases from J, the junction contained 5 bases not matched to a gene. Germline CDR1 SGHTA, CDR2 FQGNSA. This CDR3 spans 15 amino acids. This clone was seen just once. Its antigen is still unknown. Data came from immunoSEQ multiplex PCR; TCRdb stores just in-frame clones and leaves some out. The sample holds 80,000 to 85,000 clones, around 92% seen once. The specimen comprised unstimulated CD4+ T cells sorted from spleen or lymph node cells, sampled before intestinal transplant. The clonotype comes from a human donor who received an intestinal transplant. The chain links TRBV7-2 to TRBJ1-1; 7 bases map to TRBD1. CDR3: CASSLGGTAYTEAFF. CDR3 nucleotides: TGTGCCAGCAGCTTAGGTGGGACAGCGTACACTGAAGCTTTCTTT.